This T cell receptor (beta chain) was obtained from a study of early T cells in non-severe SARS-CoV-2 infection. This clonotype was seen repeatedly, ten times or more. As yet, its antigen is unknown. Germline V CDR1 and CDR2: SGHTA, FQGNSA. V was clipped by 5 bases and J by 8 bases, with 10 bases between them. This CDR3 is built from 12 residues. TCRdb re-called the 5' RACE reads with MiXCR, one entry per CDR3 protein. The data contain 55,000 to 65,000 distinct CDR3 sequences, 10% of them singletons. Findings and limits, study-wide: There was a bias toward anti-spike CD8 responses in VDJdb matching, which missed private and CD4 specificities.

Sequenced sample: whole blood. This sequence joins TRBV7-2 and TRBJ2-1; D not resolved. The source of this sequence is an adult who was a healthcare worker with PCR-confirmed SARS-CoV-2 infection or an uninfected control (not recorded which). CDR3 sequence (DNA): TGTGCCAGCAGCCGCGAACGGTATGAGCAGTTCTTC. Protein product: CASSRERYEQFF. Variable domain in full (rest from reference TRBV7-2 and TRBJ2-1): GAGVSQSPSNKVTEKGKDVELRCDPISGHTALYWYRQSLGQGLEFLIYFQGNSAPDKSGLPSDRFSAERTGGSVSTLTIQRTQQEDSAVYLCASSRERYEQFFGPGTRLTVL.